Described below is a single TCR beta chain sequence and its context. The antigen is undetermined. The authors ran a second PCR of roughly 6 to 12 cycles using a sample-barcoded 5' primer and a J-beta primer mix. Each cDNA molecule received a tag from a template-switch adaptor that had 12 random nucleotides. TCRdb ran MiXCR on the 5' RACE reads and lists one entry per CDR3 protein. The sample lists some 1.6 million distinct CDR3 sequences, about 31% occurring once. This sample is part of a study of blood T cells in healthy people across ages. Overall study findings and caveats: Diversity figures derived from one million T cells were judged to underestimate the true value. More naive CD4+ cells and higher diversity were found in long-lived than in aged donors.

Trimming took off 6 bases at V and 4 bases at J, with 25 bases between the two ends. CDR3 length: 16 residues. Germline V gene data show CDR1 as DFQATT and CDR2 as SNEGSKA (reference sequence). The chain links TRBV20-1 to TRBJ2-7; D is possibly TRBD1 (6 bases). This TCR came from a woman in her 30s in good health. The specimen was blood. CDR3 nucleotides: TGCAGTGCCCCACCGCCTACAGGGAACGTTTTATACGAGCAGTACTTC. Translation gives CSAPPPTGNVLYEQYF.